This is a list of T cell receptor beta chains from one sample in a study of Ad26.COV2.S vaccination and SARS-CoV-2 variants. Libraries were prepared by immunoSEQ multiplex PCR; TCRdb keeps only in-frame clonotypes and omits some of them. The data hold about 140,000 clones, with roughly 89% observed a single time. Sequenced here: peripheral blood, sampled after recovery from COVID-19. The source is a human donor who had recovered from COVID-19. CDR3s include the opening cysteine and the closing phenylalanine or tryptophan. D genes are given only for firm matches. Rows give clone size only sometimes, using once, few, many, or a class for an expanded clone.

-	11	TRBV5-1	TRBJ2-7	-	TGCGCCAGCAGCTTGGAAGACGAGCAGTACTTC	CASSLEDEQYF
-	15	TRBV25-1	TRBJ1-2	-	TGTGCCAGCAGTGAATCAGGGATCGGTATGTACGGCTACACCTTC	CASSESGIGMYGYTF
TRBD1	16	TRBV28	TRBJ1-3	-	TGTGCCAGCAGCTCGGGACAGGTCCTGTTTGGAAACACCATATATTTT	CASSSGQVLFGNTIYF
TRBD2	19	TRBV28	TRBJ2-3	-	TGTGCCAGCACCCCGAGGCTACGGAGAACTAGCGGAAGCACAGATACGCAGTATTTT	CASTPRLRRTSGSTDTQYF
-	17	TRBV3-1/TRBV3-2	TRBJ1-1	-	TGTGCCAGCAGCCAAGTCGGGCGGCCGCCCCGGGGCACTGAAGCTTTCTTT	CASSQVGRPPRGTEAFF
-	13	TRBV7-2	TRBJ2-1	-	TGTGCCAGCAGCTTCACAGCCTACAATGAGCAGTTCTTC	CASSFTAYNEQFF
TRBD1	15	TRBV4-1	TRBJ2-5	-	TGCGCCAGCAGCCCAAGAAGGACAGGGTTCGAGACCCAGTACTTC	CASSPRRTGFETQYF
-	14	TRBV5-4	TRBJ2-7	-	TGTGCCAGCAGCCGAGACAGGACCGTCTACGAGCAGTACTTC	CASSRDRTVYEQYF
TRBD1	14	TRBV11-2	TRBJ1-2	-	TGTGCCAGCAGCTACCATGGGACAGGGAATATATACACCTTC	CASSYHGTGNIYTF
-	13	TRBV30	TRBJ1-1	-	TGTGCCTGGAAGAAGGGGAGTCACACTGAAGCTTTCTTT	CAWKKGSHTEAFF
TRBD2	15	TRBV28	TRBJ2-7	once	TGTGCCAGCAACCCGGGACTAGCGGGGGGCTACGAGCAGTACTTC	CASNPGLAGGYEQYF
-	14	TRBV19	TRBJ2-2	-	TGTGCCAGTAGAACAGGGACGAACACCGGGGAGCTGTTTTTT	CASRTGTNTGELFF
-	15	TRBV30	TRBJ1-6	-	TGTGCCTGGAGTGAAGGACAGCCCCATAATTCACCCCTCCACTTT	CAWSEGQPHNSPLHF
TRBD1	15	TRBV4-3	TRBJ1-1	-	TGCGCCAGCAGCCCCGACAGGGAGGGGAACACTGAAGCTTTCTTT	CASSPDREGNTEAFF
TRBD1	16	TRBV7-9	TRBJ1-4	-	TGTGCCAGCAGCCCCCTACCGGGACAGGCGAATGAAAAACTGTTTTTT	CASSPLPGQANEKLFF
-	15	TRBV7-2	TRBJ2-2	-	TGTGCCAGCAGCTTTGGAACCATGAACACCGGGGAGCTGTTTTTT	CASSFGTMNTGELFF
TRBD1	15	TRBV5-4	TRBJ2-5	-	TGTGCCAGCAGCATACAGGGGGCCGGTCGAGAGACCCAGTACTTC	CASSIQGAGRETQYF
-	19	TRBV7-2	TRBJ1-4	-	TGTGCCAGCAGCTCCCCGCCGGCAGGTAGTTATGGAACTAATGAAAAACTGTTTTTT	CASSSPPAGSYGTNEKLFF
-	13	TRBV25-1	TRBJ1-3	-	TGTGCCAGCAGGAGGGCCCTAGGAAACACCATATATTTT	CASRRALGNTIYF
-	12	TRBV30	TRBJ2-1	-	TGTGCCTGGGTCGGACTAAAGGGAGTGCAGTTCTTC	CAWVGLKGVQFF
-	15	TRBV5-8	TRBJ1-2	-	TGTGCCAGCAGCTTGGGTCTCGGTAGGACCACAGGGTATAAATTC	CASSLGLGRTTGYKF
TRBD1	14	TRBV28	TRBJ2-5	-	TGTGCCAGCAGTTTAAGGACAGGGGTGGAGACCCAGTACTTC	CASSLRTGVETQYF
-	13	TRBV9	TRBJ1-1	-	TGTGCCAGCAGCGACCTAATGAACACTGAAGCTTTCTTT	CASSDLMNTEAFF
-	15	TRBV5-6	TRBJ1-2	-	TGTGCCAGCAGCTTGGATCCGGGGGCGGACTATGGCTACACCTTC	CASSLDPGADYGYTF
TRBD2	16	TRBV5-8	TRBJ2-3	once	TGTGCCAGCAGCTTGGTACAGCGGGAGGATACGGATACGCAGTATTTT	CASSLVQREDTDTQYF
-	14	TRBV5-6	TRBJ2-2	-	TGTGCCAGCAGCTTGGAGACTAGCACCGGGGAGCTGTTTTTT	CASSLETSTGELFF
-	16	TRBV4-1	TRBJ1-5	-	TGCGCCAGCAGCCACCTTGATGGACCGCCCAATCAGCCCCAGCATTTT	CASSHLDGPPNQPQHF
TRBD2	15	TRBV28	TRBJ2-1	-	TGTGCCAGCAGTCCCGGGGGGGCCGTTGTGAATGAGCAGTTCTTC	CASSPGGAVVNEQFF
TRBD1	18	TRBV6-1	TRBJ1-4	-	TGTGCCAGCAGTGAAGCCCACACAGGGGTCGGAGGGGATGAAAAACTGTTTTTT	CASSEAHTGVGGDEKLFF